One sample yielded the 19 T cell receptor beta chains listed below, sequenced in a study of early stage breast cancer tumors (dated by TCRdb to about 2017). Libraries came from the immunoSEQ multiplex PCR assay. TCRdb's version of the immuneACCESS table is confined to in-frame rearrangements and falls short of the full clone set. An unresolved V gene accounts for under half of the shortfall where checked; the remainder is of unknown origin. The sample yields 50,000 to 65,000 clones; 80% to 95% were counted once. Of the sample, 5% falls within the top ten clones. The sequencing input was blood. Source of these receptors: a person aged 70 to 85 with breast cancer.

To note about this clone: The junction shows a germline mismatch at one end, possibly a read error. The chain links TRBV18 to TRBJ2-7; possible D gene TRBD1, 5 bases. Germline CDR1 KGHSH, CDR2 LQKENI. This CDR3 contains 16 residues. The CDR3 is CASSPPLGPNSHEQYF. DNA for the CDR3: TGTGCCAGCTCACCACCGTTGGGGCCTAACTCCCACGAGCAGTACTTC.

The chain links TRBV15 to TRBJ2-1; perhaps TRBD1 as D (5 bases). CDR3 length: 14 amino acids. The germline gives CDR1 LNHNV, CDR2 YYDKDF (reference sequence). V was pared by 1 base and J by 8 bases, with 12 bases between. CDR3 amino acids: CATSRAIQGDEQFF. CDR3 bases: TGTGCCACCAGCAGAGCGATTCAGGGCGATGAGCAGTTCTTC.

V is TRBV29-1 and J is TRBJ2-1, with 8 bases lining up with TRBD1. This CDR3 is built from 13 residues. The germline V gene encodes CDR1 SQVTM and CDR2 ANQGSEA. V lost 6 bases, J lost 7 bases, and 8 bases stayed unmatched. CDR3 region: CSVGRGRENEQFF. For the CDR3, the DNA is TGCAGCGTAGGCAGGGGGCGTGAGAATGAGCAGTTCTTC.

The chain carries TRBV5-6 and TRBJ1-2, with 7 bases matching TRBD1. Germline values: CDR1 SGHDT, CDR2 YYEEEE. This CDR3 is built from 15 residues. Losses at the gene ends were 4 bases for V and 0 bases for J; bases not matched to a gene: 6. The CDR3 coding sequence is TGTGCCAGCAGCCCGGACAGGCCACCTAACTATGGCTACACCTTC. This codes for CASSPDRPPNYGYTF.

V gene TRBV18 combines with J gene TRBJ1-2; D might be TRBD1 (6 bases). Germline V lookup: CDR1 KGHSH, CDR2 LQKENI. Trimming cost V 3 bases and J 2 bases, with 13 bases left between them. The CDR3 has 15 residues. The CDR3 loop is CASSPLWTDNYGYTF. In DNA, the CDR3 is TGTGCCAGCTCACCCCTTTGGACAGACAACTATGGCTACACCTTC.

The rearrangement uses TRBV11-2 and TRBJ2-2; 11 bases map to TRBD2. The germline gives CDR1 SGHAT, CDR2 FQNNGV. Losses at the gene ends were 1 base for V and 4 bases for J; bases not matched to a gene: 11. The CDR3 covers 19 residues. CDR3 protein: CASSLAGTSGFTPTGELFF. The CDR3, as DNA: TGTGCCAGCAGCTTAGCGGGGACTAGCGGATTTACCCCCACCGGGGAGCTGTTTTTT. The variable domain in full, with the rest retrieved from reference TRBV11-2 and TRBJ2-2, is EAGVAQSPRYKIIEKRQSVAFWCNPISGHATLYWYQQILGQGPKLLIQFQNNGVVDDSQLPKDRFSAERLKGVDSTLKIQPAKLEDSAVYLCASSLAGTSGFTPTGELFFGEGSRLTVL.

This chain connects TRBV4-2 to TRBJ2-1, with a tentative D call TRBD2 (6 bases). Germline assignment: CDR1 LGHNA and CDR2 YNFKEQ. The length of the CDR3 is 15 residues. The ends were cut back, 0 bases at V and 7 bases at J, with 13 bases in the middle. The CDR3 DNA reads TGTGCCAGCAGCCAAGATTCGGGGGAGCGGAATGAGCAGTTCTTC. Its translation is CASSQDSGERNEQFF.

The chain has TRBV7-9 and TRBJ1-1; TRBD1 matches at 9 bases. This CDR3 is 16 amino acids long. V was pared by 1 base and J by 2 bases, with 5 bases of the junction left unmatched. Germline V gene sequence: CDR1 SEHNR, CDR2 FQNEAQ (reference sequence). The CDR3 protein is CASSLGQGVGNTEAFF. The DNA of the CDR3 is TGTGCCAGCAGCTTAGGACAGGGGGTTGGAAACACTGAAGCTTTCTTT.

The chain links TRBV2 to TRBJ1-3; 8 nucleotides agree with TRBD1. The germline gives CDR1 SNHLY, CDR2 FYNNEI. This CDR3 region has 13 residues. V was pared by 6 bases and J by 8 bases, with 6 bases of the junction left unmatched. The CDR3 coding sequence is TGTGCCAGCAGGGACAGGGTGATTGACACCATATATTTT. It translates to CASRDRVIDTIYF.

This clone was observed once. The chain has TRBV5-1 and TRBJ2-3; possible D gene TRBD2, 7 bases. V lost 4 bases and J lost 2, with 17 bases in between. The germline gives CDR1 SGHRS, CDR2 YFSETQ. This CDR3 comprises 16 residues. The CDR3 protein is CASSPRRGGDTDTQYF. The CDR3 nucleotides are TGCGCCAGCAGCCCCCGTCGAGGGGGGGACACAGATACGCAGTATTTT. Looking up the rest from reference TRBV5-1 and TRBJ2-3 gives the full variable domain: KAGVTQTPRYLIKTRGQQVTLSCSPISGHRSVSWYQQTPGQGLQFLFEYFSETQRNKGNFPGRFSGRQFSNSRSEMNVSTLELGDSALYLCASSPRRGGDTDTQYFGPGTRLTVL.

The V gene is TRBV6-6, the J gene TRBJ2-2; the D is unclear. This CDR3 has 14 amino acids. V dropped 7 bases and J dropped 1 base, with 10 bases sitting between them. CDR1 is MNHNY, CDR2 SVGAGI, per germline (reference sequence). CDR3 amino acids: CASNGQENTGELFF. The CDR3 bases are TGTGCCAGCAATGGGCAGGAGAACACCGGGGAGCTGTTTTTT.

The chain joins TRBV7-9 to TRBJ1-5, with no clear D. V shed 2 bases and J shed 6 bases, with 8 bases lying between them. The germline gives CDR1 SEHNR, CDR2 FQNEAQ (reference sequence). CDR3 length: 13 residues. The CDR3 here is CASSLSFGQPQHF. The DNA of the CDR3 is TGTGCCAGCAGCTTATCTTTCGGTCAGCCCCAGCATTTT.

Here the CDR3 DNA reads TGTGCCAGTAGTATTGGGGGACAGGGGTTTAATTCACCCCTCCACTTT. It translates to CASSIGGQGFNSPLHF. V and J are TRBV19 and TRBJ1-6; 10 nucleotides align to TRBD1. Germline values: CDR1 LNHDA, CDR2 SQIVND (reference sequence). The CDR3 consists of 16 residues. Germline trimming cut 3 bases from V and 6 bases from J; bases unmatched to any gene: 5.

The V call is TRBV5-6, the J call TRBJ2-3; maybe TRBD1 (5 bases). From germline, CDR1 is SGHDT and CDR2 YYEEEE. The length of the CDR3 is 15 residues. Trimming shortened V by 4 bases and J by 0 bases, and 12 bases separated the two germline ends. The DNA for the CDR3 is TGTGCCAGCAGCCGTATGGGGCCTAGCACAGATACGCAGTATTTT. The encoded protein is CASSRMGPSTDTQYF.

V and J are TRBV5-1 and TRBJ2-7; D unclear. This CDR3 region has 14 residues. The V gene lost 0 bases and the J gene lost 3 bases, with 10 bases spanning the gap. CDR1 and CDR2 (germline): SGHRS, YFSETQ. The DNA of the CDR3 is TGCGCCAGCAGCTTGGCGGGTGGCGGCTACGAGCAGTACTTC. Its protein product is CASSLAGGGYEQYF.

The chain employs TRBV28 and TRBJ1-3, with 8 bases that match TRBD1. V lost 8 bases, J lost 2 bases, and 5 bases stayed unmatched. CDR3 length: 14 amino acids. Germline V CDR1 and CDR2: MDHEN, SYDVKM. This CDR3 reads CASSPTGAGNTIYF. The CDR3 DNA reads TGTGCCAGCTCCCCGACAGGGGCTGGAAACACCATATATTTT.

The V gene is TRBV30, the J gene TRBJ2-2, with D possibly TRBD2 on 5 matching bases. The germline V gene has CDR1 GTSNPN and CDR2 SVGIG (reference sequence). Trimming stripped 4 bases from V and 5 bases from J, with 14 bases between. The CDR3 loop spans 14 amino acids. DNA of the CDR3: TGTGCCTGGACCCGCGGGTCGGGGACCGGGGAGCTGTTTTTT. It translates to CAWTRGSGTGELFF.

The V call is TRBV5-1, the J call TRBJ2-1; 15 bases are shared with TRBD2. There are 20 residues in the CDR3. Germline values: CDR1 SGHRS, CDR2 YFSETQ. Trimming took 2 bases from V and 0 from J; bases not matched to a gene: 9. The CDR3 here is CASSLPGTSGGRSSYNEQFF. CDR3 in DNA: TGCGCCAGCAGCTTACCCGGGACTAGCGGGGGGCGGAGCTCCTACAATGAGCAGTTCTTC. The full variable domain, its missing parts supplied by reference TRBV5-1 and TRBJ2-1, is KAGVTQTPRYLIKTRGQQVTLSCSPISGHRSVSWYQQTPGQGLQFLFEYFSETQRNKGNFPGRFSGRQFSNSRSEMNVSTLELGDSALYLCASSLPGTSGGRSSYNEQFFGPGTRLTVL.

The V and J genes are TRBV9 and TRBJ1-4, with D tentatively TRBD1 (6 bases). This CDR3 region has 15 residues. Germline CDR1 and CDR2: SGDLS and YYNGEE. V dropped 3 bases and J dropped 5 bases, with 14 bases sitting between them. The CDR3 is CASSEEGGPNEKLFF. Written as DNA, the CDR3 is TGTGCCAGCAGCGAGGAGGGGGGGCCCAATGAAAAACTGTTTTTT.